This T cell receptor (beta chain) was captured by sequencing in a study of cytomegalovirus exposure and HLA in healthy donors (dated by TCRdb to 2015 to 2018). General notes on the study: A later analysis indicated that the 120 validation repertoires were generated on the platform also employed for the approximately 690 repertoires of the first cohort. The study aimed to test whether cataloging public T cell receptors could reveal signatures of past pathogen exposure. In addition to the first cohort of roughly 700 subjects, a separate validation cohort of approximately 120 different subjects was used. High-throughput TCR immunosequencing, statistical association of individual TCRs with disease status, and machine learning were combined to predict cytomegalovirus infection status.

Libraries were built with the immunoSEQ multiplex PCR assay. The source study handled its data this way. To diagnose cytomegalovirus status from the catalog of TCR beta chain sequences, a statistical classification framework was built. TCRdb holds this immuneACCESS table with in-frame rearrangements only. Some clones are missing; in checked studies, unresolved V genes explain under half, and the rest has no known cause. V, J and clone size reflect that table, while D and trimming were determined from the DNA. In all, the sample holds over 150,000 clones, and approximately 83% of those were seen once. Approximately 2.9% of the sample is taken by the ten largest. The CDR3, from cysteine to phenylalanine, totals 13 residues. CDR3 DNA is the only sequence kept; it has 39 bases, read in frame from the first base. The germline V gene sets CDR1 to SGHRS and CDR2 to YFSETQ. Trimming at the junction amounts to 5 bases on V and 2 bases on J, and the germline ends lie 10 bases apart.

As for this clone: Its antigen target is currently unknown. Within one base of it there is no much larger clone, and no base qualities were kept.

Broad study findings and their caveats: A later analysis had no HLA typing for the validation cohort, so co-occurrence there was scored across all 130 or so repertoires. According to the authors, the approach could potentially be generalized to other disease states and immunological phenotypes. In a later analysis, TCRs clustered in the first cohort were found to also tend to co-occur in the 130 or so validation repertoires, with approximately 94% of cluster scores above 0. Three of the identified cytomegalovirus-associated TCR beta chains were confirmed in vitro to be specific for cytomegalovirus antigens. Most TCR sequences were observed very rarely across donors, whereas some public TCRs were present in many individuals. A total of fewer than 200 TCR beta chains were listed by the study as associated with cytomegalovirus. The classifier was reported to diagnose cytomegalovirus status with high specificity and sensitivity in both the original cohort and the validation cohort.

Donors formed part of the validation cohort, which comprised about 130 subjects and was distinct from the first cohort of under 850 subjects. Input material: PBMCs. The origin of this receptor is a woman aged 18 to 35 in good health and CMV-seropositive. The receptor chain draws on TRBV5-1 and TRBJ1-1; the D gene cannot be named for sure. In nucleotide form, the sequence is TGCGCCAGCAGTACGACATTCAACACTGAAGCTTTCTTT. It translates as CASSTTFNTEAFF.